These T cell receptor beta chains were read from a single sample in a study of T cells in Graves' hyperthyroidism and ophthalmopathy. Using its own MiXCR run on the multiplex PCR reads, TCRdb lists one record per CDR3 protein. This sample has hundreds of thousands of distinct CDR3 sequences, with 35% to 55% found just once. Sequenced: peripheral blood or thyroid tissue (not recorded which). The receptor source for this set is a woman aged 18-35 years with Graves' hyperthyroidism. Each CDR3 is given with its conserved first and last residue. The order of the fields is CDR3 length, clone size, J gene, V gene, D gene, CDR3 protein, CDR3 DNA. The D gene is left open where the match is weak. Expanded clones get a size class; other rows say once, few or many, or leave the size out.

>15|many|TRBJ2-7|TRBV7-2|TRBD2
CASRAAGLAGVEQYF
TGTGCCAGCAGGGCTGCGGGACTAGCGGGAGTTGAGCAGTACTTC
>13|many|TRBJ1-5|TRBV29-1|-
CSVGRDLNQPQHF
TGCAGCGTTGGGCGGGATCTCAATCAGCCCCAGCATTTT
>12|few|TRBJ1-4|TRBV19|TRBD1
CASRDRAEKLFF
TGTGCCAGTAGGGACAGGGCTGAAAAACTGTTTTTT
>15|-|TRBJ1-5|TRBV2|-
CASSQAQITTQPQHF
TGTGCCAGCAGCCAAGCCCAGATAACCACCCAGCCCCAGCATTTT
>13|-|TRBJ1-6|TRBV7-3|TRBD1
CASAGTARTSLHF
TGTGCCAGCGCCGGGACAGCAAGAACATCCCTCCACTTT
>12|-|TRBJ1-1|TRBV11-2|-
CASSFPGLEAFF
TGTGCCAGCAGCTTTCCGGGACTTGAAGCTTTCTTT
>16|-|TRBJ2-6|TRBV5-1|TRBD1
CASSLEGAYGANVLTF
TGCGCCAGCAGCTTGGAGGGGGCTTATGGGGCCAACGTCCTGACTTTC
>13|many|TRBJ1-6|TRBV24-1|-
CATSEDINSPLHF
TGTGCCACCAGTGAAGATATTAATTCACCCCTCCACTTT
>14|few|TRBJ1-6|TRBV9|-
CASSTHPSKSPLHF
TGTGCCAGCAGCACCCACCCCTCAAAGTCACCCCTCCACTTT
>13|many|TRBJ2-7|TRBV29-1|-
CSAYSGNSYEQYF
TGCAGCGCCTACTCGGGGAACTCCTACGAGCAGTACTTC
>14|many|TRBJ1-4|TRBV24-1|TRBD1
CATSAGDSFGKLFF
TGTGCCACCAGCGCGGGGGACAGTTTCGGAAAACTGTTTTTT
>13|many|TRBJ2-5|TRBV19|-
CASSTTGPETQYF
TGTGCCAGTAGTACCACCGGCCCAGAGACCCAGTACTTC
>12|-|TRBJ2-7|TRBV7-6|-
CASSRGPDEQYF
TGTGCCAGCAGCAGGGGTCCGGACGAGCAGTACTTC
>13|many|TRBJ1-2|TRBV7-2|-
CASSLVSNYGYTF
TGTGCCAGCAGCTTAGTCAGCAACTATGGCTACACCTTC
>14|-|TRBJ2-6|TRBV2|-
CASRQESGANVLTF
TGTGCCAGCAGACAGGAGTCTGGGGCCAACGTCCTGACTTTC
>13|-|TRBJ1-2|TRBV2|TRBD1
CASSPTGSRRYTF
TGTGCCAGCAGTCCGACAGGGTCCCGGCGCTACACCTTC
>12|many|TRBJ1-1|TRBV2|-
CASKGAASEAFF
TGTGCCAGCAAGGGAGCAGCAAGCGAAGCTTTCTTT